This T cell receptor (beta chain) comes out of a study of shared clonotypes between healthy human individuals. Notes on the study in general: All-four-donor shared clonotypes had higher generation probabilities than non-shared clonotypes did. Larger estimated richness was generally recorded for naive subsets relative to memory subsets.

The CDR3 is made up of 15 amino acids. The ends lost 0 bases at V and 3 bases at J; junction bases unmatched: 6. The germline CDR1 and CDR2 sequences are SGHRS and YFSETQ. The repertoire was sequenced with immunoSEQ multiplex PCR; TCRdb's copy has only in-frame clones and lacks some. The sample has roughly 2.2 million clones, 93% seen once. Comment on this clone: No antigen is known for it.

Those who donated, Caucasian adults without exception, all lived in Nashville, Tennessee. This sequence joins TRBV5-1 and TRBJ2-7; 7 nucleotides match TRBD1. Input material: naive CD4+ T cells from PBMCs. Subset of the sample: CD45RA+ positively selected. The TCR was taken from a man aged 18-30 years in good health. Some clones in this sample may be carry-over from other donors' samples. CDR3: CASSLVGGGNYEQYF. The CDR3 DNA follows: TGCGCCAGCAGCTTGGTAGGGGGCGGTAACTACGAGCAGTACTTC.